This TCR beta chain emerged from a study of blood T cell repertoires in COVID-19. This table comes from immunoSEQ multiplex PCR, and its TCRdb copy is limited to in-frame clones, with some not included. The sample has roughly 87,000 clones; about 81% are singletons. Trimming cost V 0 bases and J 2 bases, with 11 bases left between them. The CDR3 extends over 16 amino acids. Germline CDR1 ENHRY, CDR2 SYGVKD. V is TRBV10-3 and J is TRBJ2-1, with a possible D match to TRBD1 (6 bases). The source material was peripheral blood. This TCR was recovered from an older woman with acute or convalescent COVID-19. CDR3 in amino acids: CAISESTGLTYNEQFF. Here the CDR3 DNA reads TGTGCCATCAGTGAGTCGACAGGACTTACCTACAATGAGCAGTTCTTC.